This T cell receptor beta chain stems from a study of CD8+ T cells in alopecia areata. Peripheral blood and lesional scalp punch biopsies were taken from alopecia areata patients. Both CD4+ and CD8+ T cells were separated by sorting PBMCs. The authors extracted RNA and reverse transcribed it into cDNA as the sequencing template. TCRdb's table, derived via immunoSEQ multiplex PCR, lists solely in-frame clones and lacks some. This sample has some 240,000 clones; approximately 52% occur once, and the top ten carry approximately 0.45%. The sequencing here drew on CD4+ T cells sorted from blood, taken at week 0. The sequence came from a human donor with alopecia areata.

This CDR3 reads CASSFRTSGNGDEQYF. CDR3 bases: TGTGCCAGCAGCTTCCGGACTAGCGGGAACGGGGACGAGCAGTACTTC. V is TRBV7-9 and J is TRBJ2-7, with 12 bases identical to TRBD2. CDR3 size: 16 residues. Trimming cost V 3 bases and J 5 bases; bases outside gene matches: 8. CDR1 and CDR2 (germline): SEHNR, FQNEAQ (reference sequence).